A selection of T cell receptor beta chains follows, all from one sample in a study of cytomegalovirus exposure and HLA in healthy donors. Profiling relied on immunoSEQ multiplex PCR, and the TCRdb table lists in-frame clones only, not all of them. The repertoire holds over 100,000 clones, with 73% as singletons. Source material: PBMCs. These receptors all come from a man in his forties in good health and CMV-seronegative. Both conserved end residues are part of each CDR3. Fields, in order: D gene, V gene, clone size, J gene, CDR3 DNA, CDR3 protein. D genes are given only for firm matches. The listing skips clone size in some rows; elsewhere it reads once, few, many or a size class.

TRBD1	TRBV7-9	NA	TRBJ1-2	TGTTCCAGCAGCGCAAGGGACAGGGGGCTTGGTGGCTACACCTTC	CSSSARDRGLGGYTF
NA	TRBV5-1	NA	TRBJ2-3	TGCGCCAGCAGCTTGGGACAATCCACAGATACGCAGTATTTT	CASSLGQSTDTQYF
TRBD2	TRBV7-9	NA	TRBJ2-1	TGTGCCAGCAGTATTCTAGCGGGGGCCTCCTACAATGAGCAGTTCTTC	CASSILAGASYNEQFF
NA	TRBV6-5	NA	TRBJ2-2	TGTGCCAGCAGTTACTCAGGGCTGTCAGGGACCGGGGAGCTGTTTTTT	CASSYSGLSGTGELFF
TRBD2	TRBV7-6	NA	TRBJ2-3	TGTGCCAGCAGCCACGGGGGGGGCACAGATACGCAGTATTTT	CASSHGGGTDTQYF
TRBD1	TRBV11-2	NA	TRBJ2-7	TGTGCCAGCAGCTTAGAGGACAGGGGGTCCTACGAGCAGTACTTC	CASSLEDRGSYEQYF
NA	TRBV9	NA	TRBJ2-7	TGTGCCAGCAGCCCGGGACACAGGCAGGGCGAGCAGTACTTC	CASSPGHRQGEQYF
TRBD1	TRBV10-3	NA	TRBJ1-4	TGTGCCATCAGTGAGGGGACAGCAGGGGAAAAACTGTTTTTT	CAISEGTAGEKLFF
TRBD1	TRBV7-9	NA	TRBJ2-2	TGTGCCAGCAGCTACCCGGGACAGGGGCGGGAGCTGTTTTTT	CASSYPGQGRELFF
NA	TRBV2	NA	TRBJ2-7	TGTGCCAGCAGTGAAGGGCGGGGGCCCTACGAGCAGTACTTC	CASSEGRGPYEQYF
TRBD2	TRBV7-6	NA	TRBJ2-5	TGTGCCAGCAGCCCCCTGGTGGGACTAGCGGGGGCCGAGACCCAGTACTTC	CASSPLVGLAGAETQYF
TRBD2	TRBV6-6	NA	TRBJ2-1	TGTGCCAGCAGTCCCTCAACCGGGGGGAGATACAATGAGCAGTTCTTC	CASSPSTGGRYNEQFF
NA	TRBV5-6	NA	TRBJ1-1	TGTGCCAGCACCTCCCTACAGGTTCAGGGTTTCAACACTGAAGCTTTCTTT	CASTSLQVQGFNTEAFF
TRBD2	TRBV5-1	NA	TRBJ2-4	TGCGCCAGCAACCCCACTAGCGGGGGGGTAGTAGCCAAAAACATTCAGTACTTC	CASNPTSGGVVAKNIQYF
NA	TRBV28	NA	TRBJ1-2	TGTGCCAGCAGTTTGGGGGGAACAGCCGCGTACGGGGGCTACACCTTC	CASSLGGTAAYGGYTF
TRBD1	TRBV19	NA	TRBJ1-2	TGTGCCACCGCCCCAGGGGGCACTGGCTATGGCTACACCTTC	CATAPGGTGYGYTF
TRBD1	TRBV27	many	TRBJ1-4	TGTGCCAGCAGTCCGCGGACAGGGGGAACAACTGGTAATGAAAAACTGTTTTTT	CASSPRTGGTTGNEKLFF
NA	TRBV7-8	NA	TRBJ1-6	TGTGCCAGCAGCTTAGAAGCAGGTTTTAATTCACCCCTCCACTTT	CASSLEAGFNSPLHF
TRBD1	TRBV9	NA	TRBJ2-5	TGTGCCAGCAGCCCCCGCAGGGGGACAGGGGGCGTTGGGACCCAGTACTTC	CASSPRRGTGGVGTQYF
NA	TRBV4-3	NA	TRBJ2-5	TGCGCCAGCAGCCGGGGACTCCGACATGAGACCCAGTACTTC	CASSRGLRHETQYF
TRBD2	TRBV19	NA	TRBJ2-1	TGTGCCAGCGCTAGCGGGGGAGGTTTTGGTGAGCAGTTCTTC	CASASGGGFGEQFF
TRBD2	TRBV7-9	NA	TRBJ2-5	TGTGCCAGCAGCCCCGCGCCCCTAGCGGGGATGGAGACCCAGTACTTC	CASSPAPLAGMETQYF
NA	TRBV14	NA	TRBJ1-4	TGTGCCAGCAGCCAAGATGTTCGCGGAAAACTGTTTTTT	CASSQDVRGKLFF
NA	TRBV30	few	TRBJ1-2	TGTGCCTGGAGTAGCGTGGCGGAAAACACCTTC	CAWSSVAENTF
TRBD1	TRBV9	NA	TRBJ1-1	TGTGCCAGCAGCGTAGGACAGGGTGCGGGCGCTGAAGCTTTCTTT	CASSVGQGAGAEAFF
NA	TRBV6-4	NA	TRBJ1-1	TGTGCCAGCAGTGCCGAGGGAAACACTGAAGCTTTCTTT	CASSAEGNTEAFF
TRBD1	TRBV5-8	many	TRBJ1-3	TGTGCCAGCAGCGACTGGACAGGGAGCTCTGGAAACACCATATATTTT	CASSDWTGSSGNTIYF
TRBD2	TRBV7-3	few	TRBJ2-1	TGTGCCAGCAGCTTAGCGGGGGGCCGTTACAATGAGCAGTTCTTC	CASSLAGGRYNEQFF
TRBD2	TRBV27	NA	TRBJ2-7	TGTGCCAGCACTATAGCGGGCGGAAGCTCCTACGAGCAGTACTTC	CASTIAGGSSYEQYF
NA	TRBV29-1	NA	TRBJ2-2	TGCAGCGTTGATGCAGGGGCGAACACCGGGGAGCTGTTTTTT	CSVDAGANTGELFF
TRBD2	TRBV5-4	NA	TRBJ2-3	TGTGCCAGCAGCTTGCCACTAGCGGGGGGCACAGATACGCAGTATTTT	CASSLPLAGGTDTQYF
NA	TRBV2	NA	TRBJ2-2	TGTGCCAGCAGTGCCTGGGGGGCGAACACCGGGGAGCTGTTTTTT	CASSAWGANTGELFF
NA	TRBV29-1	NA	TRBJ1-4	TGCAGCGTTGTGCAGTCTTCTCACTATACTAATGAAAAACTGTTTTTT	CSVVQSSHYTNEKLFF
NA	TRBV2	NA	TRBJ2-5	TGTGCCAGCACGGCCGGGCAGGGAAGAGAGACCCAGTACTTC	CASTAGQGRETQYF
NA	TRBV6-5	few	TRBJ1-5	TGTGCCAGCAGTTACCGGTGGAATCAGCCCCAGCATTTT	CASSYRWNQPQHF
NA	TRBV12-2	NA	TRBJ2-7	TGTGCAAGTCGCGGGGACAGATCCTACGAGCAGTACTTC	CASRGDRSYEQYF
NA	TRBV7-9	NA	TRBJ2-5	TGTGCCAGCAGCTTAGGAGTTATGGAGACCCAGTACTTC	CASSLGVMETQYF
TRBD1	TRBV15	NA	TRBJ1-2	TGTGCCACCAGCAGGGGAGCACAGGGGGCCGGCGGCTACACCTTC	CATSRGAQGAGGYTF
NA	TRBV4-3	NA	TRBJ1-1	TGCGCCAGCAGACTCGGGACAACTATGAACACTGAAGCTTTCTTT	CASRLGTTMNTEAFF
NA	TRBV4-3	NA	TRBJ1-3	TGCGCCAGCAGCCAGGGGACACAGGGCATCTCTGGAAACACCATATATTTT	CASSQGTQGISGNTIYF
NA	TRBV5-6	NA	TRBJ1-1	TGTGCCAGCAGCCCGCTTTTAGCGGTTTCGGGGGGCCTCCACACTGAAGCTTTCTTT	CASSPLLAVSGGLHTEAFF
NA	TRBV5-5	NA	TRBJ2-5	TGTGCCAGCAGCTTGGCCGGGACAAGAGAGACCCAGTACTTC	CASSLAGTRETQYF
NA	TRBV6-6	NA	TRBJ2-1	TGTGCCTCCAGGGGCCCTCGCTCCTACAATGAGCAGTTCTTC	CASRGPRSYNEQFF
NA	TRBV2	NA	TRBJ2-2	TGTGCCAGCACGGGACTTAACACCGGGGAGCTGTTTTTT	CASTGLNTGELFF
NA	TRBV6-5	NA	TRBJ1-2	TGTGCCAGCAGTTACGGGAGGTTTAGGTATGGCTACACCTTC	CASSYGRFRYGYTF
TRBD2	TRBV19	NA	TRBJ2-2	TGTGCCAGTAGTATCGCCAGCGGGGTGTTTGCCGGGGAGCTGTTTTTT	CASSIASGVFAGELFF
NA	TRBV4-1	NA	TRBJ2-5	TGCGCCAGCAGCCAAGTAGATTTTGGGACCCAGTACTTC	CASSQVDFGTQYF
TRBD1	TRBV7-2	NA	TRBJ1-1	TGTGCCAGCAGCCGGACAGGGATTGAAGCTTTCTTT	CASSRTGIEAFF
NA	TRBV5-1	NA	TRBJ2-6	TGCGCCAGCTTCACGGGTCCTGGGGCCAACGTCCTGACTTTC	CASFTGPGANVLTF
TRBD2	TRBV27	NA	TRBJ2-1	TGTGCCAGCAGTTTTCGGGTAGCGGGGGGGCCGGCGCAGTTCTTC	CASSFRVAGGPAQFF